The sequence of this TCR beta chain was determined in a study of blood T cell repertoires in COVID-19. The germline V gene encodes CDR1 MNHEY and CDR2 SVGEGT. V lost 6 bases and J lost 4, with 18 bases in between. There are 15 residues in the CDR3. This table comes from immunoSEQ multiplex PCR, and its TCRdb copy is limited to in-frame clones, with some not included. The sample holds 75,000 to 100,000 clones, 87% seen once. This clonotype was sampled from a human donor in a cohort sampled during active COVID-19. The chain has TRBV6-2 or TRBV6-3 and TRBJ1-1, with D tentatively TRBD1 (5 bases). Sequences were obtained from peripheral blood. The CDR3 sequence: CASSRGLPGGTEAFF. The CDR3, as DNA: TGTGCCAGCAGCCGGGGACTCCCGGGGGGCACTGAAGCTTTCTTT.